The entry that follows covers one T cell receptor (beta chain) sequence. Antigen specificity is unknown. Running of the assay took place at deep level. When replicate PCRs were run on sorted subsets, they used 200 to 250 ng DNA, about 30,000 T cell genomes. The table came from immunoSEQ multiplex PCR; TCRdb's copy has only in-frame clones and leaves some out. This table has roughly 2,300,000 clones, 85% to 95% appearing once. This specimen comes from a study of shared clonotypes between healthy human individuals. Germline V gene lookup returns CDR1 SGHDT and CDR2 YYEEEE. V lost 4 bases and J lost 4, with 15 bases in between. This CDR3 is 15 amino acids long. The study's findings and limits: When naive CD4 clonotypes were compared across a handful of donors, approximately 5% were shared.

Each donor was a Caucasian adult residing in Nashville, Tennessee. The sequencing sample was made of naive CD4+ T cells from PBMCs. The sample's subset: CD45RA+ positively selected. The TCR comes from a man aged 18 to 35 in good health. Some clones in this sample may be carry-over from other donors' samples. The chain recombines TRBV5-6 with TRBJ1-5, with a weak D call TRBD1 (6 bases). CDR3 coding DNA: TGTGCCAGCAGCCCAAGGAACAGGGATAATCAGCCCCAGCATTTT. Its protein is CASSPRNRDNQPQHF.